The table lists the clone carrying this TCR beta chain with many counts. The CDR3 is 15 residues long. The J segment lost 4 bases and the V segment lost 2 bases, leaving 6 bases of the junction unmatched. Looked up from germline, CDR1 is DFQATT and CDR2 is SNEGSKA (reference sequence). The data were taken from a study of CD8 T cells in ankylosing spondylitis. TCRdb called the 5' RACE reads again in MiXCR, with one record for every CDR3 protein. The data contain 180,000 or so distinct CDR3 sequences, 11% of them singletons. This chain links TRBV20-1 with TRBJ2-3; 10 nucleotides align to TRBD2. This TCR came from a male donor with ankylosing spondylitis or in good health (not recorded which). Sequencing was performed on blood, either unsorted or a sorted T cell fraction (not recorded which). CDR3 residues: CSARRLAGDADTQYF. The CDR3 coding sequence is TGCAGTGCTAGACGCCTAGCGGGAGACGCAGATACGCAGTATTTT.